A single sample gave rise to the 3 T cell receptor beta chains below, sequenced in a study of T cell changes during pregnancy in multiple sclerosis. Clones were sequenced by immunoSEQ multiplex PCR, and TCRdb holds only the in-frame ones, with some missing. The repertoire consists of 20,000 to 25,000 clones, with 90% to 95% occurring once and the leading ten covering roughly 7.4%. The starting material was CD8+ T cells from peripheral blood mononuclear cells, obtained in the third trimester of pregnancy. These receptor sequences come from a female donor with multiple sclerosis, enrolled in a pregnancy study.

The chain links TRBV18 to TRBJ1-1; D unresolved. The V end lost 3 bases, the J end lost 2 bases, and 7 bases lay between the germline ends. The CDR3 is 13 residues long. CDR1 is KGHSH and CDR2 is LQKENI in the germline V gene. The CDR3 DNA follows: TGTGCCAGCTCACCCCCGGTCAACACTGAAGCTTTCTTT. As protein: CASSPPVNTEAFF.

This chain uses TRBV27 with TRBJ2-3, with 10 bases identical to TRBD2. With 6 bases clipped from V and 3 bases from J, the junction kept 9 bases outside the gene matches. Germline CDR1 reads MNHEY; CDR2 reads SMNVEV (reference sequence). The CDR3 sequence is 16 residues long. CDR3 protein: CASSERERGGTDTQYF. CDR3 bases: TGTGCCAGCAGCGAACGGGAGCGGGGGGGAACAGATACGCAGTATTTT.

The rearrangement joins TRBV6-5 to TRBJ2-7, with a tentative D call TRBD1 (5 bases). The germline CDR1 and CDR2 sequences are MNHEY and SVGAGI. Deletions cut 2 bases from V and 7 bases from J, with 12 bases between. This CDR3 comprises 13 residues. The CDR3 loop is CASSYLSRTEQYF. CDR3 DNA sequence: TGTGCCAGCAGTTACCTCTCCAGGACAGAGCAGTACTTC.